This TCR beta chain was identified during a study of ipilimumab plus nivolumab after autologous stem cell transplantation. Study in general: Median doses per patient: a few ipilimumab, fewer than ten nivolumab. Both relapsed and primary refractory DLBCL were included.

Germline-derived CDR1 and CDR2 are SGHVS and FQNEAQ. V lost 2 bases and J lost 1, with 11 bases in between. The CDR3 extends over 15 amino acids. Here immunoSEQ multiplex PCR was the method, and the copy in TCRdb shows in-frame clones only, minus some. The sample holds about 17,000 clones, 65% to 85% seen once. Ipilimumab, 1 mg/kg, started 14 to 28 days after autologous transplant. Dosing: nivolumab 3 mg/kg IV, weeks 1, 4, 7, 10, then every two weeks to week 26. The sequencing used PBMCs, collected in a trial of ipilimumab plus nivolumab as post-transplant consolidation. The genes are TRBV7-8 and TRBJ1-1; a weak D match, TRBD1 (5 bases). This clonotype was obtained from a male donor with diffuse large B-cell lymphoma. The CDR3 protein is CASSLRAGRNTEAFF. Here the CDR3 DNA reads TGTGCCAGCAGCTTACGGGCAGGGAGGAACACTGAAGCTTTCTTT.